Listed below are T cell receptor beta chains from one sample, sequenced in a study of blood T cell repertoires in COVID-19. Assay: immunoSEQ multiplex PCR; the TCRdb copy retains only in-frame clones and omits some. The data show around 300,000 clones, with approximately 83% seen just once and approximately 10% held by the top ten. Material: peripheral blood. The receptors come from a woman aged 70-85 years with acute or convalescent COVID-19. Both conserved end residues are part of each CDR3. A D gene is named only where the DNA matches it firmly. Not every row has a clone size; where given, it reads once, few, many or a size class.

>TRBV2|NA|TRBJ1-1|TRBD1
CASGGDRGGTEAFF
TGTGCCAGCGGCGGGGACAGGGGGGGCACTGAAGCTTTCTTT
>TRBV11-2|NA|TRBJ2-7|NA
CASSPNYEQYF
TGTGCCAGCAGTCCTAACTACGAGCAGTACTTC
>TRBV2|NA|TRBJ1-1|TRBD1
CASSRQGSDTEAFF
TGTGCCAGCAGTAGACAGGGATCGGACACTGAAGCTTTCTTT
>TRBV6-5|NA|TRBJ2-7|NA
CASTGDSYEQYF
TGTGCCAGCACGGGAGATTCCTACGAGCAGTACTTC
>TRBV2|once|TRBJ1-4|NA
CASSERQARGEKLFF
TGTGCCAGCAGTGAAAGACAGGCCAGAGGCGAAAAACTGTTTTTT
>TRBV6-1|NA|TRBJ1-5|TRBD1
CASSGLNRGVGQPQHF
TGTGCCAGCAGTGGGCTGAACAGGGGGGTAGGTCAGCCCCAGCATTTT
>TRBV5-1|once|TRBJ1-2|NA
CASSPDGGGYGYTF
TGCGCCAGCAGCCCCGACGGTGGGGGGTATGGCTACACCTTC
>TRBV7-8|NA|TRBJ1-1|TRBD1
CASSSPTGGLNTEAFF
TGTGCCAGCAGCTCTCCTACAGGGGGGTTGAACACTGAAGCTTTCTTT
>TRBV5-4|NA|TRBJ1-2|NA
CASSTGYGYTF
TGTGCCAGCAGTACGGGGTATGGCTACACCTTC
>TRBV7-8|NA|TRBJ2-3|TRBD2
CASSSTSGGQGTQYF
TGTGCCAGCAGCTCGACTAGCGGGGGACAGGGTACGCAGTATTTT
>TRBV6-5|NA|TRBJ1-2|NA
CASSSHYGYTF
TGTGCCAGCAGTTCCCATTATGGCTACACCTTC
>TRBV4-1|NA|TRBJ2-7|TRBD1
CASSQGRDRGYEQYF
TGCGCCAGCAGCCAAGGCCGGGACAGGGGCTACGAGCAGTACTTC
>TRBV7-9|NA|TRBJ1-5|NA
CASSFAGGAGNQPQHF
TGTGCCAGCAGCTTCGCTGGGGGGGCAGGGAATCAGCCCCAGCATTTT
>TRBV5-1|NA|TRBJ1-5|NA
CASSLDGQTGQPQHF
TGCGCCAGCAGCTTGGATGGACAGACGGGTCAGCCCCAGCATTTT
>TRBV12-3/TRBV12-4|NA|TRBJ2-7|TRBD1
CASSRQGGYEQYF
TGTGCCAGCAGTCGACAGGGGGGATACGAGCAGTACTTC
>TRBV12-3/TRBV12-4|many|TRBJ1-1|NA
CASSKIVDTEAFF
TGTGCCAGCAGTAAGATAGTAGACACTGAAGCTTTCTTT
>TRBV5-1|NA|TRBJ2-1|TRBD1
CASRRPRDSSYNEQFF
TGCGCCAGCAGACGTCCCCGGGACAGCTCCTACAATGAGCAGTTCTTC
>TRBV4-1|NA|TRBJ1-1|NA
CASSPTDRTNTEAFF
TGCGCCAGCAGCCCAACAGACAGGACGAACACTGAAGCTTTCTTT
>TRBV3-1/TRBV3-2|NA|TRBJ1-6|TRBD1
CASSQIRTGYNSPLHF
TGTGCCAGCAGCCAAATCCGGACAGGCTATAATTCACCCCTCCACTTT
>TRBV9|NA|TRBJ2-7|NA
CASSVGGSSEQYF
TGTGCCAGCAGCGTAGGAGGTAGTAGTGAGCAGTACTTC
>TRBV27|NA|TRBJ1-2|NA
CASSPSGYGYTF
TGTGCCAGCAGCCCCTCGGGATATGGCTACACCTTC
>TRBV2|NA|TRBJ2-2|NA
CASSDFILGVGELFF
TGTGCCAGCAGTGACTTCATACTCGGTGTCGGGGAGCTGTTTTTT
>TRBV6-5|NA|TRBJ1-4|TRBD1
CASVGQGVVKLFF
TGTGCCAGCGTGGGACAGGGGGTGGTAAAACTGTTTTTT
>TRBV2|once|TRBJ1-5|NA
CASSEMDSPNQPQHF
TGTGCCAGCAGTGAAATGGACAGTCCTAATCAGCCCCAGCATTTT
>TRBV18|few|TRBJ1-4|TRBD1
CASSPPRAGGGKLFF
TGTGCCAGCTCACCCCCCCGGGCAGGGGGCGGAAAACTGTTTTTT
>TRBV2|once|TRBJ1-4|TRBD1
CASRRDREDEKLFF
TGTGCCAGCAGAAGGGACAGAGAGGATGAAAAACTGTTTTTT
>TRBV5-1|NA|TRBJ1-4|NA
CASSFRGRDEKLFF
TGCGCCAGCAGCTTTCGGGGTAGGGATGAAAAACTGTTTTTT
>TRBV29-1|NA|TRBJ1-5|NA
CSAKTVNSNQPQHF
TGCAGCGCCAAGACAGTTAATAGCAATCAGCCCCAGCATTTT
>TRBV24-1|NA|TRBJ2-3|TRBD1
CATSDPTGSDTQYF
TGTGCCACCAGTGACCCGACAGGGTCAGATACGCAGTATTTT
>TRBV3-1/TRBV3-2|NA|TRBJ2-7|NA
CASSQVPLGTYEQYF
TGTGCCAGCAGCCAAGTCCCACTAGGAACCTACGAGCAGTACTTC
>TRBV5-1|NA|TRBJ1-4|TRBD1
CASSLSTGNEKLFF
TGCGCCAGCAGCTTGTCGACAGGGAATGAAAAACTGTTTTTT
>TRBV4-1|NA|TRBJ2-5|NA
CASSQDSSSGETQYF
TGCGCCAGCAGCCAAGATAGCAGCTCCGGAGAGACCCAGTACTTC
>TRBV19|NA|TRBJ2-4|NA
CASRVDGENIQYF
TGTGCCAGTAGAGTGGACGGGGAAAACATTCAGTACTTC
>TRBV5-1|few|TRBJ1-1|TRBD1
CASSSGAGQRSSEAFF
TGCGCCAGCAGCTCTGGGGCGGGACAGCGGAGCTCTGAAGCTTTCTTT
>TRBV19|NA|TRBJ1-1|TRBD1
CASSKDRGLLDTEAFF
TGTGCCAGTAGTAAAGACAGGGGGCTTTTGGACACTGAAGCTTTCTTT
>TRBV27|NA|TRBJ2-6|NA
CASSFRAGANVLTF
TGTGCCAGCAGTTTCAGGGCTGGGGCCAACGTCCTGACTTTC
>TRBV6-1|NA|TRBJ2-4|TRBD1
CASSERAPRTRDSPKNIQYF
TGTGCCAGCAGTGAAAGGGCGCCTCGGACTCGGGACAGTCCCAAAAACATTCAGTACTTC
>TRBV21-1|NA|TRBJ1-5|NA
CASSKVPGQGCYSNQPQHF
TGTGCCAGCAGCAAAGTCCCGGGACAGGGGTGTTATAGCAATCAGCCCCAGCATTTT
>TRBV3-1/TRBV3-2|NA|TRBJ2-5|NA
CASGGAGETQYF
TGTGCCAGCGGGGGGGCCGGTGAGACCCAGTACTTC
>TRBV6-5|NA|TRBJ2-5|TRBD2
CATGRGASGQETQYF
TGTGCCACCGGACGTGGGGCTAGCGGCCAAGAGACCCAGTACTTC
>TRBV5-1|once|TRBJ2-1|NA
CASSSLLSSDEQFF
TGCGCCAGCAGCTCCTTGCTCTCGTCGGATGAGCAGTTCTTC
>TRBV7-3|few|TRBJ2-7|TRBD1
CASSQGTGGEQYF
TGTGCCAGCAGCCAGGGCACAGGGGGCGAGCAGTACTTC
>TRBV5-1|NA|TRBJ2-5|NA
CASSLSEYQETQYF
TGCGCCAGCAGCCTGTCCGAGTACCAAGAGACCCAGTACTTC
>TRBV30|NA|TRBJ1-1|NA
CAGAVGQLGNTEAFF
TGTGCCGGCGCTGTTGGGCAACTAGGGAACACTGAAGCTTTCTTT
>TRBV7-9|few|TRBJ1-1|NA
CASSLGPGSERTEAFF
TGTGCCAGCAGCTTAGGTCCAGGGTCAGAGCGCACTGAAGCTTTCTTT
>TRBV7-3|NA|TRBJ2-3|TRBD2
CASSRTSGYTDTQYF
TGTGCCAGCAGCCGAACTAGCGGATACACAGATACGCAGTATTTT
>TRBV25-1|NA|TRBJ2-7|NA
CARNRVLYF
TGTGCCAGAAACAGGGTTTTGTACTTC
>TRBV5-4|NA|TRBJ1-2|TRBD1
CASSSLRGTGVGYTF
TGTGCCAGCAGCTCGCTTCGTGGGACAGGGGTTGGCTACACCTTC
>TRBV2|NA|TRBJ2-2|TRBD2
CASRPFSGGVNTGELFF
TGTGCCAGCAGACCCTTTAGCGGGGGAGTGAACACCGGGGAGCTGTTTTTT
>TRBV5-1|NA|TRBJ1-6|NA
CASSLFSASGHNNSPLHF
TGCGCCAGCAGCTTGTTCTCGGCATCGGGACACAATAATTCACCCCTCCACTTT
>TRBV30|NA|TRBJ1-1|NA
CAWSPQRNEAFF
TGTGCCTGGAGTCCGCAGCGAAACGAAGCTTTCTTT
>TRBV2|NA|TRBJ2-1|TRBD1
CASSEKDTRGLYIYNEQFF
TGTGCCAGCAGTGAAAAAGATACCAGGGGGTTATACATTTACAATGAGCAGTTCTTC
>TRBV11-2|NA|TRBJ1-4|TRBD1
CASSSPGGASEKLFF
TGTGCCAGCAGCTCCCCAGGGGGCGCTTCGGAAAAACTGTTTTTT
>TRBV11-1|NA|TRBJ2-7|NA
CASSPSGTSPYEQYF
TGTGCCAGCAGCCCCTCCGGGACAAGTCCCTACGAGCAGTACTTC
>TRBV3-1/TRBV3-2|NA|TRBJ1-5|NA
CASSHAGNQPQHF
TGTGCCAGCAGCCATGCGGGAAATCAGCCCCAGCATTTT
>TRBV7-8|NA|TRBJ2-5|TRBD2
CASTRGGLAETQYF
TGTGCCAGCACCCGGGGCGGACTAGCAGAGACCCAGTACTTC
>TRBV4-1|NA|TRBJ1-1|NA
CASSQLPRGVGEAFF
TGCGCCAGCAGCCAACTGCCCCGGGGGGTTGGTGAAGCTTTCTTT